This TCR beta chain was sequenced during a study of human thymus T cells. The study, taken as a whole, reports: Apparent bias marked the V and J gene usage of thymic and blood repertoires.

Clones were read by immunoSEQ multiplex PCR, and TCRdb kept only the in-frame ones, dropping some. The sample yields about 46,000 clones, approximately 95% seen once. CDR1 and CDR2 from the germline V gene are SNHLY and FYNNEI. After removal of 7 bases from V and 6 bases from J, the junction contained 4 bases not matched to a gene. The CDR3 covers 13 residues. It was healthy Finnish infants having corrective surgery for congenital heart defects who were the donors. Points on this clone: The target antigen is unknown.

The receptor comes from a girl less than two years old with a congenital heart defect but otherwise immunologically healthy. The rearrangement uses TRBV2 and TRBJ2-1, with 9 bases aligning to TRBD1. Sequences were obtained from blood. The CDR3 loop is CASTGQGRNEQFF. The CDR3 DNA sequence: TGTGCCAGCACGGGACAGGGTCGCAATGAGCAGTTCTTC.